These 14 T cell receptor beta chains were sequenced from one sample in a study of shared clonotypes between healthy human individuals. Generated by immunoSEQ multiplex PCR, the TCRdb table keeps only in-frame clones and is missing some. Of some 2.1 million clones in the sample, approximately 95% were seen once. Positive CCR7 selection of CD45RO-negative cells yielded the naive CD8 cells, and terminally differentiated effector memory CD45RA+ cells were excluded. Input material: naive CD8+ T cells sorted from blood. The source is a man aged 18 to 30 in good health.

The CDR3 bases are TGTGCCAGCAGCTTAGTGGTGGGGTTCGGCGAGCAGTACTTC. This sequence encodes CASSLVVGFGEQYF. V usage is TRBV7-2 and J usage is TRBJ2-7; D is ambiguous. Per the germline V gene, CDR1 is SGHTA and CDR2 is FQGNSA. Trimming took 1 base from V and 6 from J, leaving 13 bases between them. The CDR3 loop spans 14 amino acids.

V is TRBV9 and J is TRBJ2-5, with TRBD2 matching over 11 bases. The germline V gene encodes CDR1 SGDLS and CDR2 YYNGEE. The CDR3 has 18 residues. The V and J ends lost 1 base and 1 base, in that order; junction bases with no gene match: 9. The CDR3 spells CASSVRGLAAPPQETQYF. CDR3 nucleotide sequence: TGTGCCAGCAGCGTAAGGGGACTAGCGGCTCCTCCCCAAGAGACCCAGTACTTC.

The genes are TRBV11-2 and TRBJ2-2, with D perhaps matching TRBD2 (5 bases). Deletions cut 5 bases from V and 1 base from J, with 11 bases between. The germline V gene encodes CDR1 SGHAT and CDR2 FQNNGV. This CDR3 spans 15 amino acids. CDR3 bases: TGTGCCAGCAGCCTAGCCATGTGGAACACCGGGGAGCTGTTTTTT. This gives the protein CASSLAMWNTGELFF.

The V gene is TRBV6-5, the J gene TRBJ1-2, with D possibly being TRBD1 (6 bases). Per the germline V gene, CDR1 is MNHEY and CDR2 is SVGAGI. The V end was cut by 2 bases, the J end by 2 bases, with 12 bases between. The CDR3 has 15 residues. The DNA of the CDR3 is TGTGCCAGCAGTTACCGCTTTCAGGGGAACTATGGCTACACCTTC. This sequence encodes CASSYRFQGNYGYTF.

Here the CDR3 reads CASKSRGRYGYTF. The CDR3 region has the DNA TGTGCCAGCAAATCCCGAGGCCGTTATGGCTACACCTTC. The V call is TRBV27, the J call TRBJ1-2; unclear D gene. With 7 bases removed from V and 5 bases from J, the gap between germline ends came to 14 bases. Germline values: CDR1 MNHEY, CDR2 SMNVEV (reference sequence). This CDR3 comprises 13 residues.

The rearrangement links TRBV27 to TRBJ2-1; TRBD2 is a possible D gene (5 bases). The CDR3 has 16 amino acids. The V gene lost 5 bases and the J gene lost 9 bases, with 23 bases spanning the gap. The germline V gene has CDR1 MNHEY and CDR2 SMNVEV (reference sequence). As DNA, the CDR3 is TGTGCCAGCAGTCCCTCCGCGGGCCACCTTCGACTTGAGCAGTTCTTC. As protein: CASSPSAGHLRLEQFF.

The chain uses TRBV27 and TRBJ1-2; D might be TRBD1 (6 bases). V was shortened by 7 bases and J by 5 bases, with 17 bases between the two germline ends. Per the germline V gene, CDR1 is MNHEY and CDR2 is SMNVEV (reference sequence). This CDR3 contains 14 residues. CDR3 sequence (DNA): TGTGCCAGCAAAGTGGGGGGCGCAAATTATGGCTACACCTTC. Protein product: CASKVGGANYGYTF.

The chain employs TRBV30 and TRBJ1-2; possible D gene TRBD1, 6 bases. The germline gives CDR1 GTSNPN, CDR2 SVGIG (reference sequence). The ends were cut back, 7 bases at V and 3 bases at J, with 15 bases in the middle. The CDR3 consists of 13 residues. The DNA of the CDR3 is TGTGCCTTCGTTGCGACAGGTTACTATGGCTACACCTTC. Translation: CAFVATGYYGYTF.

This clone was picked up one time. The CDR3 DNA is TGTGCCAGCAGTGAAGGGGCAGGGGGAGTGACAGATACGCAGTATTTT. Translated: CASSEGAGGVTDTQYF. The chain employs TRBV2 and TRBJ2-3, with 7 bases aligning to TRBD1. The CDR3 covers 16 residues. CDR1 and CDR2 from the germline V gene are SNHLY and FYNNEI. The J segment lost 3 bases and the V segment lost 1 base, leaving 7 bases of the junction unmatched.

V is TRBV28 and J is TRBJ2-7; D may be TRBD2 (6 bases). Per germline, CDR1 MDHEN and CDR2 SYDVKM. The V end lost 6 bases, the J end lost 7 bases, and 19 bases lay between the germline ends. The CDR3 has 14 amino acids. In DNA form, the CDR3 reads TGTGCCAGCAGCCTTAGCGGTCCACGCTCGGAGCAGTACTTC. Translating gives CASSLSGPRSEQYF.

As regards this clone: Other DNA sequences in the same sample also yield this CDR3. The rearrangement uses TRBV13 and TRBJ2-7; D is undetermined. This CDR3 has 12 residues. The germline V and J ends were trimmed by 1 base and 4 bases, with 5 bases remaining between them. From germline, CDR1 is PRHDT and CDR2 FYEKMQ (reference sequence). CDR3 amino acids: CASSLDRYEQYF. In DNA, the CDR3 is TGTGCCAGCAGCTTAGACAGATACGAGCAGTACTTC.

The sample holds a few counts of this clone. The chain uses TRBV20-1 and TRBJ2-1; perhaps TRBD2 as D (7 bases). The CDR3 extends over 11 amino acids. From germline, CDR1 is DFQATT and CDR2 SNEGSKA (reference sequence). V was shortened by 7 bases and J by 7 bases, with 11 bases between the two germline ends. The CDR3 DNA reads TGCAGTGTGCGGGGGCGGAATGAGCAGTTCTTC. The encoded protein is CSVRGRNEQFF.

V is TRBV11-2 and J is TRBJ2-7; D ambiguous. Looked up from germline, CDR1 is SGHAT and CDR2 is FQNNGV. V was clipped by 0 bases and J by 2 bases, with 11 bases between them. CDR3 length: 15 amino acids. CDR3 sequence reads: CASSLELVYPYEQYF. The CDR3 bases are TGTGCCAGCAGCTTAGAATTGGTTTACCCCTACGAGCAGTACTTC. Together with reference TRBV11-2 and TRBJ2-7, the CDR3 gives the full variable domain: EAGVAQSPRYKIIEKRQSVAFWCNPISGHATLYWYQQILGQGPKLLIQFQNNGVVDDSQLPKDRFSAERLKGVDSTLKIQPAKLEDSAVYLCASSLELVYPYEQYFGPGTRLTVT.

The CDR3, as DNA: TGTGCCAGCAGCCCCTCCGTTTCGGACTCCTACAATGAGCAGTTCTTC. It translates to CASSPSVSDSYNEQFF. The chain carries TRBV13 and TRBJ2-1; D is unclear. This CDR3 region has 16 residues. Deletions cut 5 bases from V and 0 bases from J, with 14 bases between. Per germline, CDR1 PRHDT and CDR2 FYEKMQ (reference sequence).